The rows below give T cell receptor beta chains drawn from one sample of a study of T cell responses to AZD1222 COVID-19 vaccine. The method was immunoSEQ multiplex PCR; TCRdb's version includes in-frame clones alone and lacks a portion of them. The sample consists of over 100,000 clones, around 90% of them appearing once. This material consisted of peripheral blood, taken on day 0 of MenACWY control vaccination. The receptors were gathered from an adult in good health. The CDR3 runs from the conserved cysteine through the conserved F or W. D genes are given only for firm matches. Some rows have no size entry. The others give once, few or many, or a class for an expanded clone.

>-|TRBV7-2|-|TRBJ2-7
CASSFDGYEQYF
TGTGCCAGCAGCTTCGACGGGTACGAGCAGTACTTC
>-|TRBV5-1|few|TRBJ1-2
CASSLAEWANGYTF
TGCGCCAGCAGCTTGGCCGAGTGGGCGAATGGCTACACCTTC
>TRBD1|TRBV3-1/TRBV3-2|-|TRBJ2-1
CASSGTGGTYNEQFF
TGTGCCAGCAGCGGGACAGGGGGCACCTACAATGAGCAGTTCTTC
>-|TRBV6-5|-|TRBJ1-2
CASIAEAGDDYGYTF
TGTGCCAGCATCGCCGAAGCAGGGGACGACTATGGCTACACCTTC
>-|TRBV6-5|-|TRBJ2-2
CASRRGTLNTGELFF
TGTGCCAGCAGGAGGGGGACCCTGAACACCGGGGAGCTGTTTTTT
>TRBD1|TRBV11-2|-|TRBJ2-7
CASSPVGGQGFYEQYF
TGTGCCAGCAGCCCGGTCGGAGGACAGGGGTTCTACGAGCAGTACTTC
>-|TRBV7-3|-|TRBJ2-3
CASSPLGADTQYF
TGTGCCAGCAGTCCCCTGGGGGCAGATACGCAGTATTTT
>-|TRBV4-3|-|TRBJ1-4
CASSLNQLAGGPNEKLFF
TGCGCCAGCAGCCTTAACCAATTGGCGGGGGGCCCCAATGAAAAACTGTTTTTT
>-|TRBV30|-|TRBJ2-7
CAWSVYSYYEQYF
TGTGCCTGGAGTGTATACAGCTACTACGAGCAGTACTTC
>-|TRBV5-1|-|TRBJ2-3
CASSLNTADTQYF
TGCGCCAGCAGCTTGAATACCGCAGATACGCAGTATTTT
>-|TRBV12-3/TRBV12-4|-|TRBJ1-2
CASRGPNYGYTF
TGTGCCAGCAGAGGACCTAACTATGGCTACACCTTC